This entry concerns a single T cell receptor beta chain. This clonotype was counted ten times or more. Its antigen specificity is not known. Qualities for individual bases were not recorded, and no much larger clone is one base off. Genomic DNA served as template for TCR beta VDJ combination and CDR3 sequence profiling. An Illumina HiSeq 2000 was the platform used for TCR repertoire sequencing. From the authors' description of their analysis: Repertoires were assessed using TRBV/TRBJ rearrangement plots, CDR3 size and DJ length profiles, and Simpson's diversity index. Whichever DNA sequence was most abundant in the deep sequencing data was defined as the immunodominant clone. CDR3 amino acid sequences were checked for sharing across subjects and were also compared against the VDJdb database and published repertoires. The public sequencing data were trimmed at Q25 with fastp and processed into clonotypes with MiXCR by TCRdb, which kept only in-frame beta chains. For every CDR3 protein sequence, its rows merge into one entry that carries the most common genes and DNA. Clone size and V and J calls follow TCRdb, not the original study. The sample contains 220,000 or so distinct CDR3 sequences, 55% to 65% of them found a single time. Roughly 50% of the sample comes from the top ten.

This sample stems from a study of CD8+CD57+ T cells in acquired aplastic anemia (dated by TCRdb to between 2018 and 2020). With respect to the entire study: On average, sorted CD4+ and CD8+ cells yielded around 3.1 ug of extracted DNA, with a range of about 0.18 to 30 ug. A CD8+CD57+ expansion meant a frequency higher than the mean frequency seen in healthy subjects. General findings and caveats noted by the study authors: Patients and healthy controls showed no significant difference in CD8+ Simpson's diversity (P=0.060). Some 30 CD8+ CDR3 sequences were shared between patients and controls but appeared highly expressed in patients and within their immunodominant clones.

The CDR3 starts with the cysteine, ends with the phenylalanine, and has 14 residues. The kept DNA is CDR3 alone, 42 bases in frame from the first base. The germline V gene gives CDR1 as MNHEY and CDR2 as SVGAGI. V is shortened by 8 bases, J by 7 bases, and the region joining them spans 18 bases. Flow cytometry had shown CD8+CD57+ cell expansion in the patients selected for sequencing. Every patient had severe acquired aplastic anemia, diagnosed using the International Study of Aplastic Anemia and Agranulocytosis and Camitta criteria. At the time blood was sampled, none of the patients had received any therapy. In the study, sorted CD4+ and CD8+ blood T cells from patients with severe aplastic anemia and from healthy subjects underwent deep sequencing of TCR repertoires. Patients were enrolled under clinicaltrials.gov protocols 00001620, 01623167, 00001397, 00071045, 00081523 and 00961064 in the USA. Ficoll-Paque density gradient centrifugation was used to isolate peripheral blood mononuclear cells. CD4+ and CD8+ T cells were sorted by FACS or magnetic beads before DNA extraction.

The sample taken for sequencing was sorted CD4+, CD8+, or CD8+CD57+ T cells (not recorded which) from PBMCs. The rearranged segments are TRBV6-5 and TRBJ1-5; the D gene is perhaps TRBD1, from 5 matching bases. The sequence derives from a human donor with aplastic anemia. For the CDR3, the sequence is CASAGLGEKQPQHF. The DNA reads as follows: TGTGCCAGCGCGGGACTCGGCGAGAAACAGCCCCAGCATTTT.